Reported below is one TCR beta chain. The antigen remains unidentified. This CDR3 comprises 15 residues. TCRdb used MiXCR to reprocess the 5' RACE reads, holding one entry per CDR3 protein. The sample carries about 140,000 distinct CDR3 sequences, approximately 15% recorded once. This entry comes from a study of T-cell memory formation after mild COVID-19. General study findings and limits: CD4+ bias marked clones expanding day 15 to 37, unlike balanced contracting clones. What remained unconfirmed was the SARS-CoV-2 specificity of second-wave clones peaking on day 37.

The J gene is TRBJ2-7, the V gene TRBV21-1; TRBD2 is the table's D call, not checked against the DNA. TRBV21-1 is tagged as a pseudogene. Specimen: PBMCs or a T cell subset sorted from them (not recorded which). This clonotype was obtained from an adult woman who had mild COVID-19 (a few samples of this study predate the infection). Cell type and time point are not known. The CDR3 DNA reads TGTGCCAGCAGCAAAGGGCAGTCCTGGTCCGAGGAGCAGTACTTC. It encodes CASSKGQSWSEEQYF.